This T cell receptor (beta chain) was captured in a study of CXCR3-negative and CXCR3-positive naive CD8 T cells. Study in general: The dataset comprises 120 million to 150 million TRB reads in total, with about 1.5 +/- 0.3 million reads per library. Points from the study as a whole: Researchers report that CXCR3-positive naive cells carry more hydrophobic TRB CDR3s than CXCR3-negative naive cells. CXCR3-negative and CXCR3-positive naive cells shared comparable TRBV-TRBJ usage, but memory cells did not.

This CDR3 is built from 15 residues. In germline, CDR1 is SGHAT, CDR2 FQNNGV. Cells classed as naive CD8+ T cells were CD45RO-CCR7+CD27+CD95-. 5' RACE that incorporated UMI labels was used to prepare the TRB cDNA libraries. TCRdb re-called the 5' RACE reads and gives one entry per CDR3 protein, without DNA. The repertoire table contains fewer than 90,000 distinct CDR3 sequences. A word on this clonotype: Its antigen is not known.

The TCR was taken from a human donor in good health. Some clones in this sample may be carry-over from other donors' samples. V is TRBV11-2 and J is TRBJ2-7; TCRdb picks TRBD1, but there is no DNA to check that call. What was sequenced was naive CXCR3+ CD8+ T cells from blood. The subset was: CD45RO-CCR7+CD27+CD95- naive CD8+ T cells expressing CXCR3 (TNR3+). CDR3 region: CASTQSPGSSYEQYF.